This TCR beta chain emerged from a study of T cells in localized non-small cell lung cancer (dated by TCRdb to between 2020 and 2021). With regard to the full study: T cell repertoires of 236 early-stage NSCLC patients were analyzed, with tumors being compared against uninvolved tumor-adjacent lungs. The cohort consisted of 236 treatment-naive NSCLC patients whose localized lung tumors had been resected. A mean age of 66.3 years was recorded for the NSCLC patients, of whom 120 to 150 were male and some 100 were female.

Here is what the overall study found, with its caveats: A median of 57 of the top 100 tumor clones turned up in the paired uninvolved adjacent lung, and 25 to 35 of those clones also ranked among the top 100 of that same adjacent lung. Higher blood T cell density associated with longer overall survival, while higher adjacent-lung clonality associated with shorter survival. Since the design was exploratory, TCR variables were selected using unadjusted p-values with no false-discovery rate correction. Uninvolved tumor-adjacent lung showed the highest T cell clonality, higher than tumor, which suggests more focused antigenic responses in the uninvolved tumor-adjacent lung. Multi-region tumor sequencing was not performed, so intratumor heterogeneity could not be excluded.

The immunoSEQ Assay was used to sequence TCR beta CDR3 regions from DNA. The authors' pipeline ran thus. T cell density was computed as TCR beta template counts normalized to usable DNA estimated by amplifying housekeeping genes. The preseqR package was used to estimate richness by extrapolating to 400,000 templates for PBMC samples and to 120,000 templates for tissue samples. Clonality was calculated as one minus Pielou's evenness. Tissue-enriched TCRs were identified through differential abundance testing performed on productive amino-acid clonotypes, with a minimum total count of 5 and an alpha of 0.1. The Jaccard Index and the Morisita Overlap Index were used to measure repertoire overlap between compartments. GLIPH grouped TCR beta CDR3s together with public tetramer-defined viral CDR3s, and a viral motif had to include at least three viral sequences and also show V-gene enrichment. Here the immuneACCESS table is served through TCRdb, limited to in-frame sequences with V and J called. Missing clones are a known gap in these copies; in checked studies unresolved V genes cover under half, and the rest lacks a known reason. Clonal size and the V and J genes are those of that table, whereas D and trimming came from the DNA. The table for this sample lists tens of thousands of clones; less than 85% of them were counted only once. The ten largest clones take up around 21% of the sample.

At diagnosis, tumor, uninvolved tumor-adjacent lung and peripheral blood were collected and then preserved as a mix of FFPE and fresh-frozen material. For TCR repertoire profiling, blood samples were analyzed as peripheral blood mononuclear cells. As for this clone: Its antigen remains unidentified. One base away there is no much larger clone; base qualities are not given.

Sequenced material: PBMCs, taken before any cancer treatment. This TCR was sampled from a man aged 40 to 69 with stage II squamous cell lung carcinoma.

The CDR3 reads CASSLGVGDRNTEAFF. The bases are TGTGCCAGCAGTTTAGGGGTTGGGGACAGGAACACTGAAGCTTTCTTT. Recombination joined TRBV28 with TRBJ1-1, and 7 bases in between align with TRBD1. The cysteine opens and the phenylalanine closes a CDR3 of 16 amino acids. The DNA shown is the 48-base CDR3, in frame from base 1. Ends trimmed: V by 2 bases, J by 1 base; bases unmatched to a gene: 7. CDR1 and CDR2 were assigned from the germline V gene as MDHEN and SYDVKM.